This TCR beta chain was sequenced during a study of blood T cells in healthy people across ages. A second 7 to 11 cycle PCR used barcoded and J-beta primers. MiXCR was run by TCRdb on the 5' RACE reads, yielding one entry per CDR3 protein. The data hold some 1,800,000 distinct CDR3 sequences, with about two fifths observed a single time. Findings of the study overall: TCR beta diversity tracked closely with naive T cell percentage. TCR beta diversity per million T cells fell roughly linearly with age.

On this clonotype itself: The antigen remains unidentified.

This CDR3 region has 14 residues. Germline V gene lookup returns CDR1 MNHEY and CDR2 SMNVEV (reference sequence). V shed 4 bases and J 4 bases; nucleotides not matched to a gene: 6. The sample taken for sequencing was blood. This chain joins TRBV27 and TRBJ1-2, with TRBD1 identical over 7 bases. The sequence derives from a human donor in good health. This CDR3 is CASSSTTGPYGYTF. CDR3 DNA sequence: TGTGCCAGCAGTTCCACGACAGGGCCCTATGGCTACACCTTC.